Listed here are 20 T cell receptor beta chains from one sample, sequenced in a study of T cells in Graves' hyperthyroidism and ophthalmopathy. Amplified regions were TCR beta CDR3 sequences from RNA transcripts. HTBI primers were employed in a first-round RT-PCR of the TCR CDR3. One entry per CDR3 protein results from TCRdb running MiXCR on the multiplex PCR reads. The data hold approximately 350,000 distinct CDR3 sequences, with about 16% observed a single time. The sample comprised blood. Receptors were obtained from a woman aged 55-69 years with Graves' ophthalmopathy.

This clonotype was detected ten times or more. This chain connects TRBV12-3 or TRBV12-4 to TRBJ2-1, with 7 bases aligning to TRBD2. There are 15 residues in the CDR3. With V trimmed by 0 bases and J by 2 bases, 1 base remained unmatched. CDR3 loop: CASSLAGGTYNEQFF. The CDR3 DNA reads TGTGCCAGCAGTTTAGCGGGGGGGACCTACAATGAGCAGTTCTTC.

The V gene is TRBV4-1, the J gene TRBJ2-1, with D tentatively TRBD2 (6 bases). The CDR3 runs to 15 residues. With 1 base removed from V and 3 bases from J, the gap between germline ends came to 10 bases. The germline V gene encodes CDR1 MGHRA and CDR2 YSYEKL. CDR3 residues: CASSQGGSGYNEQFF. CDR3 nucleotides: TGCGCCAGCAGCCAAGGAGGTAGCGGCTACAATGAGCAGTTCTTC.

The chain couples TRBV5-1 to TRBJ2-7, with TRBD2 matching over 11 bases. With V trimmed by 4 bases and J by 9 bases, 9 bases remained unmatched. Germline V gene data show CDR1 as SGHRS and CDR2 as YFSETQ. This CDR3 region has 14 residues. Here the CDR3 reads CASSPIAGGPGQYF. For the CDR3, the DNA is TGCGCCAGCAGCCCCATAGCGGGAGGGCCTGGGCAGTACTTC.

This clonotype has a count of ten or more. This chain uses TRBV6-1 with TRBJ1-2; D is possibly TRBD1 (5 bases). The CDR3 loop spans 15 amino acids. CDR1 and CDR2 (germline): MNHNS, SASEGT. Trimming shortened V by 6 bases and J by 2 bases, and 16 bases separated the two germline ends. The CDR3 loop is CASRHRGAGNYGYTF. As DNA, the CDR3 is TGTGCCAGCAGGCACCGAGGGGCAGGCAACTATGGCTACACCTTC.

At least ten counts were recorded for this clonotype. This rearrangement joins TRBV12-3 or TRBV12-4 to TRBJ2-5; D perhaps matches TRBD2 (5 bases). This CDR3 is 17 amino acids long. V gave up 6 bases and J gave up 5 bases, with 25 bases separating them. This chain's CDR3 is CASSRKIGAGGRETQYF. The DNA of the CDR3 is TGTGCCAGCAGCCGCAAGATCGGAGCAGGAGGTCGGGAGACCCAGTACTTC.

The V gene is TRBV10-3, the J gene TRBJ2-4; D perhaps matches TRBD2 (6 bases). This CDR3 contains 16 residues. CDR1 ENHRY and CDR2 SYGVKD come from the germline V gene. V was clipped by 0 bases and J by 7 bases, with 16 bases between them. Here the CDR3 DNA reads TGTGCCATCAGTGAGTCATTGCTCCGGGGAGGCAACATTCAGTACTTC. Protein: CAISESLLRGGNIQYF.

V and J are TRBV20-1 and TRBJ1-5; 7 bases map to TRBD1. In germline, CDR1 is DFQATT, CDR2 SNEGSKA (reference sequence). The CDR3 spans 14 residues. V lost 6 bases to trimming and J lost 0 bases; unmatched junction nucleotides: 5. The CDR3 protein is CSASTGNSNQPQHF. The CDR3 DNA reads TGCAGTGCCTCGACAGGGAATAGCAATCAGCCCCAGCATTTT.

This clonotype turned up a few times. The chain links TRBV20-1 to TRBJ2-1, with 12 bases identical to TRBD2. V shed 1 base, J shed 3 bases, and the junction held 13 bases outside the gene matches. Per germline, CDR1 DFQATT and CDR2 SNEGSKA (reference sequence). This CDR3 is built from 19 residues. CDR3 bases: TGCAGTGCTAGAGGCCCCCCCTCGGCTAGCGGGAGGGTCTACAATGAGCAGTTCTTC. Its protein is CSARGPPSASGRVYNEQFF.

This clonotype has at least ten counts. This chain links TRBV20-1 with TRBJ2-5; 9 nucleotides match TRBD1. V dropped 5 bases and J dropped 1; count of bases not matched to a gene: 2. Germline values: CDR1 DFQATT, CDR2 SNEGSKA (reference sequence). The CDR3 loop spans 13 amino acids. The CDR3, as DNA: TGCAGTGCTCTGGGACAGGGCCAAGAGACCCAGTACTTC. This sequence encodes CSALGQGQETQYF.

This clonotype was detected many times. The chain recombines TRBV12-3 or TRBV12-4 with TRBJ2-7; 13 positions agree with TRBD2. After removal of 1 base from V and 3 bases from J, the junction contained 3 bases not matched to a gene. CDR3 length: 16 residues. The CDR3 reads CASSLGTSGSLYEQYF. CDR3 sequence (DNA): TGTGCCAGCAGTTTAGGGACTAGCGGGAGTCTCTACGAGCAGTACTTC.

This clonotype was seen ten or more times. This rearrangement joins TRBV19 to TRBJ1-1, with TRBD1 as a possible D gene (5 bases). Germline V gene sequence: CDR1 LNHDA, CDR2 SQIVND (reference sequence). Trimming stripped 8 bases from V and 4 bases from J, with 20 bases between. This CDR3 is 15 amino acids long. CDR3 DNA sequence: TGTGCCAGTCGCTTGCCGGGGGGAGTCGCCACTGAAGCTTTCTTT. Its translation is CASRLPGGVATEAFF.

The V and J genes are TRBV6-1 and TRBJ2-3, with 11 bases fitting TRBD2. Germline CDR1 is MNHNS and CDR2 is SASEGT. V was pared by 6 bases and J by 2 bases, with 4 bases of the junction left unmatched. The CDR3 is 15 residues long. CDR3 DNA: TGTGCCAGCAGCCGACTAGCGGGAATCACAGATACGCAGTATTTT. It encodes CASSRLAGITDTQYF.

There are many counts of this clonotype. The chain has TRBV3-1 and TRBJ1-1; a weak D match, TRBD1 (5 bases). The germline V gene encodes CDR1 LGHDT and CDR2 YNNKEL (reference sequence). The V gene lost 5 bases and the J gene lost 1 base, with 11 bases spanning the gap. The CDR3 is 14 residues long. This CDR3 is CASSNRGKNTEAFF. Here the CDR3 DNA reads TGTGCCAGCAGCAACCGGGGGAAGAACACTGAAGCTTTCTTT.

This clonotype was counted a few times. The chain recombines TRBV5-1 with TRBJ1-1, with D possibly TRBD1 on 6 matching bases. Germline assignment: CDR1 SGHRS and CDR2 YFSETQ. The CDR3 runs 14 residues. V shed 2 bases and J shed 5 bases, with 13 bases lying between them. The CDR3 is CASSLQGLGTEAFF. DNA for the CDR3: TGCGCCAGCAGCTTACAGGGCCTGGGGACTGAAGCTTTCTTT.

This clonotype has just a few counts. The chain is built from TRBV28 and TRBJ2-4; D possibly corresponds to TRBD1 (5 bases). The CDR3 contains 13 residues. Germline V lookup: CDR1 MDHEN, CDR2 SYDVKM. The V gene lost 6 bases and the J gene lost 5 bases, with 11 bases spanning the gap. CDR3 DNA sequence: TGTGCCAGCAGGCGAGCACAGGAAAACATTCAGTACTTC. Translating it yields CASRRAQENIQYF.

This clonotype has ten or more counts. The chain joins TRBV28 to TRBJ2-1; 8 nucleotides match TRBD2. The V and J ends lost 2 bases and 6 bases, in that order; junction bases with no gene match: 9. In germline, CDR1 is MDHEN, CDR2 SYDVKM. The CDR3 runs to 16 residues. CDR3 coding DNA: TGTGCCAGCAGTTTACTTACCGGGACTAGGTCCAATGAGCAGTTCTTC. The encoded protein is CASSLLTGTRSNEQFF.

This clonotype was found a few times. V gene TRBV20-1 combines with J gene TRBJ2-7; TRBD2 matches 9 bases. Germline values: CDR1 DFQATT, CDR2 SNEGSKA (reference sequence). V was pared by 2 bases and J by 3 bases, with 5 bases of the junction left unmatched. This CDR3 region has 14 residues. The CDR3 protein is CSARWAGGNYEQYF. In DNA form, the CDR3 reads TGCAGTGCTAGATGGGCGGGAGGGAACTACGAGCAGTACTTC.

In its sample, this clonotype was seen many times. The CDR3 loop reads CSAWVRDRGFEEQYF. The CDR3 nucleotides are TGCAGTGCTTGGGTCCGGGACAGGGGCTTCGAGGAGCAGTACTTC. The V gene is TRBV20-1, the J gene TRBJ2-7; TRBD1 matches at 10 bases. The germline gives CDR1 DFQATT, CDR2 SNEGSKA (reference sequence). The V gene end was trimmed by 5 bases and the J gene end by 7 bases; junction bases not matched to a gene: 14. This CDR3 spans 15 amino acids.

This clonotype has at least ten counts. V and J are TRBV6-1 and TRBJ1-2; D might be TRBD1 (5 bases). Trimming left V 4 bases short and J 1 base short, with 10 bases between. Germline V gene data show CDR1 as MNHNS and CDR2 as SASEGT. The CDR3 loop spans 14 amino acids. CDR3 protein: CASSARDRNYGYTF. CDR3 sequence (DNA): TGTGCCAGCAGTGCCCGGGACCGTAACTATGGCTACACCTTC.

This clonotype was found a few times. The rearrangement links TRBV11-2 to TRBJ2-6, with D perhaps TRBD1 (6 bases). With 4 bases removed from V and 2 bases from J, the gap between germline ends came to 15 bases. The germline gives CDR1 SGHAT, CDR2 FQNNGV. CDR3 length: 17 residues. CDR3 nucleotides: TGTGCCAGCAGCTATCCCCCCCCAGGGGCTGGGGCCAACGTCCTGACTTTC. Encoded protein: CASSYPPPGAGANVLTF.